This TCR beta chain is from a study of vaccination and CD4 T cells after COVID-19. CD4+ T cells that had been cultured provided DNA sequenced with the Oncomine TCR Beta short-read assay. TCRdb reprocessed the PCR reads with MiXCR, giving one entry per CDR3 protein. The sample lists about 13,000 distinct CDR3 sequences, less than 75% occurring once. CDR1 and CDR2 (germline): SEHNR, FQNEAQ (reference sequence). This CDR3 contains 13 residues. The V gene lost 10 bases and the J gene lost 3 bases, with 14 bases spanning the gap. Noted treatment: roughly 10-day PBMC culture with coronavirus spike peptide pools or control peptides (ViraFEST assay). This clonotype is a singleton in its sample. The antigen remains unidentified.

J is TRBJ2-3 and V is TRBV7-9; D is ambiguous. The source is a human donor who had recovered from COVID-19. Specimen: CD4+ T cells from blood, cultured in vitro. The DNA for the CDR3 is TGTGCCATCCCCGGCCTCCAGACAGATACGCAGTATTTT. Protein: CAIPGLQTDTQYF.